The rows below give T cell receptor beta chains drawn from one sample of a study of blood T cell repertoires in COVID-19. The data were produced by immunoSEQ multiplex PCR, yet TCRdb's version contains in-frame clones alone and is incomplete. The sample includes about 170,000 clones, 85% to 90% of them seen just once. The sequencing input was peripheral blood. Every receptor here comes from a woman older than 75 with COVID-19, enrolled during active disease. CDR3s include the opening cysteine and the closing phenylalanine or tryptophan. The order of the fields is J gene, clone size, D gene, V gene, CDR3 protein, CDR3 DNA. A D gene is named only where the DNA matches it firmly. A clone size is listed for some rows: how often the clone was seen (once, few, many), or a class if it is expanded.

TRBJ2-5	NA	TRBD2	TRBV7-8	CASSLGLAGGGETQYF	TGTGCCAGCAGCTTAGGGCTAGCGGGAGGAGGAGAGACCCAGTACTTC
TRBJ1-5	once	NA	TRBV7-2	CASSLAYNQPQHF	TGTGCCAGCAGCTTAGCGTACAATCAGCCCCAGCATTTT
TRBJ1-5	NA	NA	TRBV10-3	CAISESAGAQYQPQHF	TGTGCCATCAGTGAGTCAGCGGGGGCCCAGTATCAGCCCCAGCATTTT
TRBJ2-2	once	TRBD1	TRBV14	CASSQGQGFPGELFF	TGTGCCAGCAGCCAAGGACAGGGTTTTCCGGGGGAGCTGTTTTTT
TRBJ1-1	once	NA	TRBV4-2	CASSQSGNTEAFF	TGTGCCAGCAGCCAGTCGGGGAACACTGAAGCTTTCTTT
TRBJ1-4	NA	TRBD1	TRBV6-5	CASSRLTGGNEKLFF	TGTGCCAGCAGCCGCCTGACAGGGGGCAATGAAAAACTGTTTTTT
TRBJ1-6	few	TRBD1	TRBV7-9	CASSLGGGSMTPLHF	TGTGCCAGCAGCTTAGGAGGGGGCTCGATGACACCCCTCCACTTT
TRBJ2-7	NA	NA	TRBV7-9	CASSLEEVLASYEQYF	TGTGCCAGCAGCTTAGAGGAGGTCTTGGCATCCTACGAGCAGTACTTC
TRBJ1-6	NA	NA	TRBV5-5	CASSLEIGVRNSPLHF	TGTGCCAGCAGCTTGGAAATCGGGGTTCGCAATTCACCCCTCCACTTT
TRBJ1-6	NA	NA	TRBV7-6	CASSRYSSPLHF	TGTGCCAGCAGCCGTTATTCTTCACCCCTCCACTTT
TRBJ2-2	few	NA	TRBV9	CASSNDRTHTGELFF	TGTGCCAGCAGCAACGACAGGACTCACACCGGGGAGCTGTTTTTT
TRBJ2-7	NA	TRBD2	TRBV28	CASMQLAEYF	TGTGCCAGCATGCAACTAGCGGAGTACTTC
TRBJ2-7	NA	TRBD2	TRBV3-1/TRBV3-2	CASSQSGLAGAEQYF	TGTGCCAGCAGCCAATCGGGACTAGCGGGAGCTGAGCAGTACTTC
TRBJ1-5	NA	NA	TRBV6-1	CASSEAPGSNQPQHF	TGTGCCAGCAGTGAAGCGCCAGGCTCCAATCAGCCCCAGCATTTT
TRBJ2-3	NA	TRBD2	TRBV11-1	CASSLGLAGGSDTQYF	TGTGCCAGCAGCCTAGGACTAGCGGGAGGTTCAGATACGCAGTATTTT
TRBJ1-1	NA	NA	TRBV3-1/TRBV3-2	CASSQGQGNTEAFF	TGTGCCAGCAGCCAGGGGCAGGGGAACACTGAAGCTTTCTTT
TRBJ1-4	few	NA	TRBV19	CASKPGQYEKLFF	TGTGCCAGTAAACCTGGACAGTATGAAAAACTGTTTTTT
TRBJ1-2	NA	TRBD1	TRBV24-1	CATSARGLYGYTF	TGTGCCACCAGTGCCAGGGGGCTTTATGGCTACACCTTC
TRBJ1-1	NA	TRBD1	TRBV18	CASSPQMGTANTEAFF	TGTGCCAGCTCACCCCAAATGGGGACAGCGAACACTGAAGCTTTCTTT
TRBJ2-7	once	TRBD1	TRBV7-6	CASSSNRDRGFEQYF	TGTGCCAGCAGCTCAAACCGGGACAGGGGGTTCGAGCAGTACTTC
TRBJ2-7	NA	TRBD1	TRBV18	CASSAGTGSTYEQYF	TGTGCCAGCTCTGCCGGGACAGGGAGTACCTACGAGCAGTACTTC
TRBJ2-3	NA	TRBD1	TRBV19	CASTNKGGRVSDTQYF	TGTGCCAGTACCAACAAAGGGGGCAGGGTGTCAGATACGCAGTATTTT
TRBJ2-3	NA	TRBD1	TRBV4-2	CASSQGTGEDTQYF	TGTGCCAGCAGCCAAGGGACAGGGGAAGATACGCAGTATTTT
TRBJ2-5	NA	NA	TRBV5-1	CASSLGHPQETQYF	TGCGCCAGCAGCTTGGGGCACCCCCAAGAGACCCAGTACTTC
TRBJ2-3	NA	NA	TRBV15	CATSRDVAADTQYF	TGTGCCACCAGCAGAGATGTAGCCGCAGATACGCAGTATTTT
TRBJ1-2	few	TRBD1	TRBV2	CASSIQGNYGYTF	TGTGCCAGCAGCATACAGGGGAACTATGGCTACACCTTC
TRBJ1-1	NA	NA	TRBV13	CASRLQGITEAFF	TGTGCCAGCCGCTTACAGGGAATCACTGAAGCTTTCTTT
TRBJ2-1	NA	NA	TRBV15	CATSRYGDSSYNEQFF	TGTGCCACCAGCAGATATGGAGATAGCTCCTACAATGAGCAGTTCTTC
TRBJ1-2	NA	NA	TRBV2	CASSELEQLEYGYTF	TGTGCCAGCAGTGAACTAGAGCAATTAGAGTATGGCTACACCTTC
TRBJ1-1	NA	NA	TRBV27	CASKHRENTEAFF	TGTGCCAGCAAACACCGGGAAAATACTGAAGCTTTCTTT
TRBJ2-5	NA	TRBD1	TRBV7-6	CASSLGQGALETQYF	TGTGCCAGCAGCTTAGGGCAGGGGGCATTGGAGACCCAGTACTTC
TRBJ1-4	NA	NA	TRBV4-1	CASSQSLRRGGDEKLFF	TGCGCCAGCAGCCAGTCTTTGCGGAGGGGAGGAGATGAAAAACTGTTTTTT
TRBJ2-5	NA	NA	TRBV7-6	CASSSIRGPLETQYF	TGTGCCAGCAGTTCCATCCGAGGCCCCTTGGAGACCCAGTACTTC
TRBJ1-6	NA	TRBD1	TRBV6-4	CASSDSDRANSPLHF	TGTGCCAGCAGTGACTCCGACAGGGCAAATTCACCCCTCCACTTT
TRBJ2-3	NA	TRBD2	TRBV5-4	CASSPQRENVDTQYF	TGTGCCAGCAGCCCGCAGCGGGAGAATGTAGATACGCAGTATTTT
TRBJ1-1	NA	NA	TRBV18	CASSSQMNTEAFF	TGTGCCAGCTCGTCACAGATGAACACTGAAGCTTTCTTT
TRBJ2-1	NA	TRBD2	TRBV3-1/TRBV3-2	CASSQRGLAGSSEQFF	TGTGCCAGCAGCCAACGGGGACTAGCGGGGTCCAGTGAGCAGTTCTTC
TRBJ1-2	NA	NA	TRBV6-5	CASSSSGYGYTF	TGTGCCAGCAGCTCATCCGGTTATGGCTACACCTTC
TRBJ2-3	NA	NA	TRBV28	CASSFISKRTDTQYF	TGTGCCAGCAGTTTCATATCAAAGCGCACAGATACGCAGTATTTT
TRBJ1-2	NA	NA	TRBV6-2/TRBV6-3	CASSYEGAKGYTF	TGTGCCAGCAGTTACGAAGGGGCGAAGGGCTACACCTTC
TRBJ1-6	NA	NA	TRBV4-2	CASSQGGGQGGNSPLHF	TGTGCCAGCAGCCAAGGCGGAGGGCAGGGAGGAAATTCACCCCTCCACTTT
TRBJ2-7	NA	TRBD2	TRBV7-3	CASSLLGGGSGEQYF	TGTGCCAGCAGCTTACTTGGTGGCGGGAGTGGCGAGCAGTACTTC
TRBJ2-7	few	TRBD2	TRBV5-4	CASSLVRLAGFSPAYEQYF	TGTGCCAGCAGCTTGGTACGACTAGCGGGCTTTTCCCCCGCCTACGAGCAGTACTTC
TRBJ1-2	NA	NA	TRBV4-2	CASSQGPGGGGYTF	TGTGCCAGCAGCCAAGGCCCGGGGGGCGGAGGCTACACCTTC
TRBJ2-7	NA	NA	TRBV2	CASTAQNEQYF	TGTGCCAGCACCGCCCAGAACGAGCAGTACTTC
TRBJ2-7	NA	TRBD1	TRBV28	CASSSAPGQVPQGSYEQYF	TGTGCCAGCAGTTCAGCACCGGGACAGGTACCCCAGGGGTCCTACGAGCAGTACTTC
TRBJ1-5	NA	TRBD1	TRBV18	CASSLSGTGTNQPQHF	TGTGCCAGCTCACTTTCCGGGACAGGGACCAATCAGCCCCAGCATTTT
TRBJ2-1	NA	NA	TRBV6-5	CASSYPDNEQFF	TGTGCCAGCAGTTACCCCGACAATGAGCAGTTCTTC
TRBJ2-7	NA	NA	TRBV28	CASSPGSIGRGEQYF	TGTGCCAGCAGCCCCGGATCCATCGGGAGAGGCGAGCAGTACTTC
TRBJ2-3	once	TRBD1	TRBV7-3	CASSSTGGAGDTQYF	TGTGCCAGCAGCTCGACAGGGGGCGCAGGGGATACGCAGTATTTT
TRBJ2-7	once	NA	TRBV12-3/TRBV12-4	CASSFGSSYEQYF	TGTGCCAGCAGCTTCGGGAGTTCCTACGAGCAGTACTTC